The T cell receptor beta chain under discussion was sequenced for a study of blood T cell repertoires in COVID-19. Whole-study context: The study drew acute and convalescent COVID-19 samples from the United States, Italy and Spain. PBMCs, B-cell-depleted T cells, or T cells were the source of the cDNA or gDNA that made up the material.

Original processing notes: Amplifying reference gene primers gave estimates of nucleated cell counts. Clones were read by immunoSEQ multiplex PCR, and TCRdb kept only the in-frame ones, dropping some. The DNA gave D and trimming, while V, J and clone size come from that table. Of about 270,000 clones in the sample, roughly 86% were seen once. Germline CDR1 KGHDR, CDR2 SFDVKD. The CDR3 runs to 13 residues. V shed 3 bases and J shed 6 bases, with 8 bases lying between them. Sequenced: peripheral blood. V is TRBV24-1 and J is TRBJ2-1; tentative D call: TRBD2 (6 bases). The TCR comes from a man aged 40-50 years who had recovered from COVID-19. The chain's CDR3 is CATSDGRGNEQFF. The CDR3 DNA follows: TGTGCCACCAGTGATGGGCGGGGCAATGAGCAGTTCTTC.